The 25 T cell receptor beta chains given below trace back to one sample, sequenced in a study of T cells in Graves' hyperthyroidism and ophthalmopathy (dated by TCRdb to about 2019). The library was built by means of multiplex PCR. Sequencing was carried out with an Illumina HiSeq 2000. The TCR beta CDR3 regions were amplified from the RNA transcripts. The first round of RT-PCR for the TCR CDR3 was performed with the HTBI primer set and the Qiagen OneStep RT-PCR kit. The public reads were reprocessed in TCRdb via fastp at Q25 and MiXCR, keeping in-frame beta chains. Rows are combined by CDR3 protein, so each entry shows the most common genes and DNA. A total of 190,000 or so distinct CDR3 sequences appear in this sample, approximately 20% of them only once. The ten top clones hold approximately 40% of the sample. The specimen was blood. The receptors derive from a man aged 40-49 years with Graves' hyperthyroidism.

This clonotype was seen ten or more times. The chain employs TRBV24-1 and TRBJ2-2, with a possible D match to TRBD1 (6 bases). The CDR3 covers 15 residues. Per the germline V gene, CDR1 is KGHDR and CDR2 is SFDVKD. Trimming shortened V by 3 bases and J by 4 bases, and 11 bases separated the two germline ends. The DNA for the CDR3 is TGTGCCACCAGTGATCTAAGGACAGTCACCGGGGAGCTGTTTTTT. It is translated as CATSDLRTVTGELFF.

This clonotype was seen many times. The V call is TRBV5-1, the J call TRBJ2-7; D not certain. The CDR3 length is 14 residues. V was trimmed by 1 base and J by 5 bases, leaving 13 bases between them. CDR1 SGHRS and CDR2 YFSETQ come from the germline V gene. CDR3 in DNA: TGCGCCAGCAGCTTGACCGGCCCCGGAGACGAGCAGTACTTC. It is translated as CASSLTGPGDEQYF.

A word on this clonotype: A much larger clone is a single base away; this may be a read error. The gene calls are TRBV19 and TRBJ2-7; D is unclear. The germline V and J ends were trimmed by 1 base and 3 bases, with 10 bases remaining between them. Germline V gene data show CDR1 as LNHDA and CDR2 as SQIVND (reference sequence). The CDR3 runs to 14 residues. Here the CDR3 reads CASSIAGQSYEQYF. In DNA, the CDR3 is TGTGCCAGTAGTATAGCAGGCCAGAGCTACGAGCAGTACTTC.

This sequence joins TRBV28 and TRBJ2-5; TRBD2 matches at 8 bases. Trimming removed 5 bases from V and 2 bases from J; junction bases left unmatched: 10. The CDR3 has 16 amino acids. Per germline, CDR1 MDHEN and CDR2 SYDVKM. The CDR3 is CASSAPIAGTQETQYF. CDR3 nucleotides: TGTGCCAGCAGTGCCCCGATAGCGGGGACTCAAGAGACCCAGTACTTC.

The chain joins TRBV6-2 or TRBV6-3 to TRBJ2-1, with D possibly being TRBD2 (5 bases). The ends were cut back, 0 bases at V and 9 bases at J, with 9 bases in the middle. Germline CDR1 MNHEY, CDR2 SVGEGT. CDR3 length: 13 amino acids. CDR3 sequence (DNA): TGTGCCAGCAGTTACTCGAGTCGGGGTGAGCAGTTCTTC. Translating gives CASSYSSRGEQFF.

This clonotype has at least ten counts. This chain joins TRBV24-1 and TRBJ1-2, with 7 bases that match TRBD1. The CDR3 totals 15 residues. The trim removed 3 bases at V and 2 bases at J, leaving 5 bases unmatched. Germline CDR1 is KGHDR and CDR2 is SFDVKD. The chain's CDR3 is CATSDRDSRNYGYTF. In DNA, the CDR3 is TGTGCCACCAGTGATCGGGACAGCAGGAACTATGGCTACACCTTC.

This chain joins TRBV7-2 and TRBJ2-7; the D gene is possibly TRBD1 (5 bases). Trimming pared 0 bases from V and 6 bases from J, leaving 15 bases between. In germline, CDR1 is SGHTA, CDR2 FQGNSA. The CDR3 runs to 15 residues. CDR3 sequence reads: CASSLAGRVGAEQYF. The CDR3 DNA sequence: TGTGCCAGCAGCTTAGCAGGCAGGGTAGGGGCCGAGCAGTACTTC. The variable domain in full, with the rest retrieved from reference TRBV7-2 and TRBJ2-7, is GAGVSQSPSNKVTEKGKDVELRCDPISGHTALYWYRQSLGQGLEFLIYFQGNSAPDKSGLPSDRFSAERTGGSVSTLTIQRTQQEDSAVYLCASSLAGRVGAEQYFGPGTRLTVT.

This clonotype was counted ten times or more. The CDR3, as DNA: TGTGCCACCAGTAGAGATGGACTGAACACTGAAGCTTTCTTT. It specifies CATSRDGLNTEAFF. The chain recombines TRBV24-1 with TRBJ1-1; D is unresolved. Germline values: CDR1 KGHDR, CDR2 SFDVKD. The V and J ends lost 6 bases and 0 bases respectively, with 10 bases between them. The CDR3 spans 14 residues.

The rearrangement uses TRBV20-1 and TRBJ1-4; D remains ambiguous. CDR3 size: 15 residues. CDR1 is DFQATT and CDR2 is SNEGSKA in the germline V gene (reference sequence). Trimming removed 0 bases from V and 5 bases from J, with 13 bases in between. The CDR3 coding sequence is TGCAGTGCTAGAGAAGACCGGGGTGGGAATGAAAAACTGTTTTTT. Its protein product is CSAREDRGGNEKLFF.

The chain has TRBV7-3 and TRBJ2-4, with 13 bases matching TRBD2. CDR1 is SGHTA, CDR2 FQGTGA, per germline. CDR3 length: 19 residues. The J segment lost 3 bases and the V segment lost 7 bases, leaving 15 bases of the junction unmatched. The CDR3 protein is CASNPSGWTSGGNKNIQYF. The CDR3 DNA reads as TGTGCCAGCAACCCCTCTGGATGGACTAGCGGGGGAAACAAAAACATTCAGTACTTC.

V gene TRBV20-1 combines with J gene TRBJ2-7, with 10 bases fitting TRBD2. The CDR3 runs 15 residues. Germline CDR1 is DFQATT and CDR2 is SNEGSKA (reference sequence). The J segment lost 3 bases and the V segment lost 0 bases, leaving 5 bases of the junction unmatched. The chain's CDR3 is CSARDPPSGGYEQYF. DNA of the CDR3: TGCAGTGCTAGAGATCCGCCTAGCGGGGGCTACGAGCAGTACTTC.

This clonotype has at least ten counts. The chain carries TRBV10-3 and TRBJ1-4; 10 bases are a match to TRBD1. The CDR3 spans 15 residues. Germline loops: CDR1 ENHRY, CDR2 SYGVKD. Unmatched junction bases numbered 4, after V lost 6 bases and J lost 3 bases. The CDR3 bases are TGTGCCATCAGGACAGGGGGCGCGGCTAATGAAAAACTGTTTTTT. Protein sequence: CAIRTGGAANEKLFF.

The J gene is TRBJ2-2, the V gene TRBV15, with 9 positions matching TRBD1. V lost 4 bases, J lost 0 bases, and 9 bases stayed unmatched. Germline V lookup: CDR1 LNHNV, CDR2 YYDKDF (reference sequence). CDR3 length: 18 amino acids. CDR3 amino acids: CATSILGGTGSNTGELFF. The DNA of the CDR3 is TGTGCCACCAGCATCCTAGGAGGGACAGGGTCGAACACCGGGGAGCTGTTTTTT.

This clonotype was observed at least ten times. This chain uses TRBV20-1 with TRBJ2-5, with 7 bases matching TRBD1. V trimming: 3 bases; J trimming: 2 bases; junction bases outside the gene matches: 6. This CDR3 contains 14 residues. Germline-derived CDR1 and CDR2 are DFQATT and SNEGSKA (reference sequence). CDR3 in amino acids: CSARSKGAQETQYF. The CDR3 DNA is TGCAGTGCTAGGTCAAAGGGGGCTCAAGAGACCCAGTACTTC.

This clonotype was counted once. The V call is TRBV3-1, the J call TRBJ1-1; D is unresolved. The V and J ends lost 4 bases and 3 bases respectively, with 9 bases between them. Germline V gene sequence: CDR1 LGHDT, CDR2 YNNKEL (reference sequence). The CDR3 length is 13 residues. CDR3 nucleotides: TGTGCCAGCAGCCTGTACGGATACACTGAAGCTTTCTTT. Translated, it gives CASSLYGYTEAFF.

The chain recombines TRBV7-2 with TRBJ2-7, with 7 bases matching TRBD2. This CDR3 spans 15 amino acids. Losses at the gene ends were 3 bases for V and 7 bases for J; bases not matched to a gene: 12. Germline V gives CDR1 SGHTA, CDR2 FQGNSA. For the CDR3, the DNA is TGTGCCAGCAGCTTCGGCGGGAGTGGTTCTTGGGAGCAGTACTTC. It encodes CASSFGGSGSWEQYF.

The gene calls are TRBV4-1 and TRBJ1-6; D ambiguous. V was shortened by 4 bases and J by 12 bases, with 13 bases between the two germline ends. Germline V gene sequence: CDR1 MGHRA, CDR2 YSYEKL. This CDR3 contains 13 residues. CDR3 loop: CASSPRALGPLHF. The CDR3 coding sequence is TGCGCCAGCAGCCCCCGGGCCCTGGGACCCCTCCACTTT.

The table lists this clonotype with many counts. The chain combines TRBV7-2 with TRBJ1-4; weak D call: TRBD1 (6 bases). The CDR3 extends over 15 amino acids. CDR1 is SGHTA, CDR2 FQGNSA, per germline. The germline V and J ends were trimmed by 5 bases and 5 bases, with 15 bases remaining between them. This CDR3 is CASSPSLDSNEKLFF. The CDR3 coding sequence is TGTGCCAGCAGCCCGAGTTTGGACAGCAATGAAAAACTGTTTTTT.

In its sample, this clonotype was seen a few times. V usage is TRBV14 and J usage is TRBJ2-1; maybe TRBD1 (6 bases). The CDR3 contains 17 residues. Germline-derived CDR1 and CDR2 are SGHDN and FVKESK. V lost 5 bases and J 0 bases, leaving 17 bases between the germline ends. The CDR3 region is CASSNDWDTRSYNEQFF. The CDR3 coding sequence is TGTGCCAGCAGCAACGATTGGGACACGCGCTCCTACAATGAGCAGTTCTTC.

This clonotype occurred many times. The chain joins TRBV7-3 to TRBJ1-2; TRBD1 aligns across 7 bases. After removal of 8 bases from V and 10 bases from J, the junction contained 16 bases not matched to a gene. The CDR3 is 14 amino acids. Germline-derived CDR1 and CDR2 are SGHTA and FQGTGA. In DNA form, the CDR3 reads TGTGCCAGCTCACCAGGCGGGGAAACAGGGGTCTACACCTTC. Protein sequence: CASSPGGETGVYTF. Using reference TRBV7-3 and TRBJ1-2 for the parts outside the CDR3, the full variable domain is GAGVSQTPSNKVTEKGKYVELRCDPISGHTALYWYRQSLGQGPEFLIYFQGTGAADDSGLPNDRFFAVRPEGSVSTLKIQRTERGDSAVYLCASSPGGETGVYTFGSGTRLTVV.

This clonotype was seen many times. The V and J genes are TRBV6-1 and TRBJ2-7; D uncertain. The CDR3 sequence is 17 residues long. The germline V gene encodes CDR1 MNHNS and CDR2 SASEGT. With 8 bases removed from V and 5 bases from J, the gap between germline ends came to 28 bases. The DNA for the CDR3 is TGTGCCAGCGGATACGGGCCACGCGATACCCCCCTGAACGAGCAGTACTTC. Its protein product is CASGYGPRDTPLNEQYF.

This clonotype was counted between two and nine times. The chain is built from TRBV5-5 and TRBJ1-5; no reliable D call. In germline, CDR1 is SGHKS, CDR2 YYEKEE (reference sequence). This CDR3 has 16 amino acids. Trimming removed 0 bases from V and 0 bases from J, with 10 bases in between. The CDR3 is CASSLAPTSSNQPQHF. The DNA of the CDR3 is TGTGCCAGCAGCTTGGCTCCAACTAGTAGCAATCAGCCCCAGCATTTT.

This clonotype was counted ten times or more. The chain couples TRBV7-2 to TRBJ2-1; a weak D match, TRBD1 (6 bases). The germline gives CDR1 SGHTA, CDR2 FQGNSA. The CDR3 has 15 amino acids. V was trimmed by 5 bases and J by 0 bases, leaving 11 bases between them. CDR3 coding DNA: TGTGCCAGCAGCAACCGGGACACCTCCTACAATGAGCAGTTCTTC. Translation: CASSNRDTSYNEQFF.

This clonotype was seen a few times. The chain carries TRBV6-2 or TRBV6-3 and TRBJ1-6; 10 bases align to TRBD1. V lost 6 bases, J lost 6 bases, and 11 bases stayed unmatched. Germline assignment: CDR1 MNHEY and CDR2 SVGEGT. CDR3 length: 17 amino acids. CDR3 in DNA: TGTGCCAGCAGATACCGGGACAGGGGCGCTTTTAATTCACCCCTCCACTTT. As protein: CASRYRDRGAFNSPLHF.

In its sample, this clonotype was seen a few times. At one end the junction does not follow the germline gene, possibly because of a read error. This chain uses TRBV10-3 with TRBJ2-2; D not certain. Per germline, CDR1 ENHRY and CDR2 SYGVKD. The CDR3 length is 13 residues. CDR3: CAIREWDTGELFF. The CDR3 nucleotides read TGTGCCATCAGAGAGTGGGACACCGGGGAGCTGTTTTTT.